These 19 T cell receptor beta chains were sequenced from one sample in a study of shared clonotypes between healthy human individuals. Assay used: immunoSEQ multiplex PCR; TCRdb lists only in-frame clones, some missing. The profile shows about half a million clones, around 74% of them singletons. Sequencing was done on a sample of PBMCs. The receptors originated from a woman between 40 and 55 years old in good health. Some clones in this sample may be carry-over from other donors' samples.

Judged by abundance, this clone is medium-sized (0.01 to 0.1%). Distinct nucleotide sequences in the sample also encode this CDR3. J is TRBJ2-2 and V is TRBV4-2; no clear D. The germline V and J ends were trimmed by 3 bases and 5 bases, with 4 bases remaining between them. The CDR3 loop spans 12 amino acids. Per germline, CDR1 LGHNA and CDR2 YNFKEQ. The CDR3 sequence: CASSQGTGELFF. The CDR3 region has the DNA TGTGCCAGCAGCCAGGGGACCGGGGAGCTGTTTTTT.

V gene TRBV7-9 combines with J gene TRBJ2-2; D call uncertain. The V end was cut by 3 bases, the J end by 2 bases, with 10 bases between. CDR1 SEHNR and CDR2 FQNEAQ come from the germline V gene (reference sequence). The CDR3 covers 15 residues. The CDR3 DNA is TGTGCCAGCAGCTTCGGCCACCTTAACACCGGGGAGCTGTTTTTT. Translation: CASSFGHLNTGELFF.

CDR3 amino acids: CASSEANTNYGYTF. DNA for the CDR3: TGCGCCAGCAGCGAGGCAAATACTAACTATGGCTACACCTTC. This sequence joins TRBV5-1 and TRBJ1-2; D remains ambiguous. With 4 bases removed from V and 0 bases from J, the gap between germline ends came to 10 bases. Germline V CDR1 and CDR2: SGHRS, YFSETQ. The CDR3 is 14 amino acids.

The DNA of the CDR3 is TGTGCCAGCAGTGAAATAACAGGGAGACAAGAGACCCAGTACTTC. It specifies CASSEITGRQETQYF. The gene calls are TRBV2 and TRBJ2-5; D is possibly TRBD1 (6 bases). Trimming took off 2 bases at V and 2 bases at J, with 12 bases between the two ends. Germline V gene lookup returns CDR1 SNHLY and CDR2 FYNNEI. The CDR3 sequence is 15 residues long.

This clone was seen repeatedly, ten times or more. This sequence joins TRBV30 and TRBJ2-1; 7 positions match TRBD2. This CDR3 has 14 amino acids. The ends lost 4 bases at V and 5 bases at J; junction bases unmatched: 8. Per the germline V gene, CDR1 is GTSNPN and CDR2 is SVGIG (reference sequence). In DNA form, the CDR3 reads TGTGCCTGGACCCCCCGCGGGGGAGACAATGAGCAGTTCTTC. Residues: CAWTPRGGDNEQFF.

The V gene is TRBV30, the J gene TRBJ2-1; TRBD2 agrees at 7 bases. The V gene's germline CDR1 is GTSNPN and CDR2 SVGIG (reference sequence). The CDR3 is 14 amino acids. The trim removed 5 bases at V and 1 base at J, leaving 5 bases unmatched. The CDR3 DNA reads TGTGCCTGGTGGGGGGGAGTTTCCTACAATGAGCAGTTCTTC. It yields the protein CAWWGGVSYNEQFF.

This chain links TRBV28 with TRBJ2-7; 9 positions agree with TRBD1. Trimming at V came to 3 bases and at J to 5 bases, leaving 5 bases not matched to a gene. Per germline, CDR1 MDHEN and CDR2 SYDVKM. The CDR3 has 14 amino acids. As DNA, the CDR3 is TGTGCCAGCAGTTTTGGGGACAGGGACGACGAGCAGTACTTC. Its protein product is CASSFGDRDDEQYF.

This chain joins TRBV7-9 and TRBJ2-1; D is possibly TRBD1 (6 bases). V dropped 0 bases and J dropped 4 bases, with 13 bases sitting between them. The CDR3 extends over 16 amino acids. Germline V gene sequence: CDR1 SEHNR, CDR2 FQNEAQ (reference sequence). CDR3 amino acids: CASSLARTEGYNEQFF. CDR3 DNA sequence: TGTGCCAGCAGCTTAGCGCGGACAGAAGGATACAATGAGCAGTTCTTC. The full variable domain, in which reference TRBV7-9 and TRBJ2-1 provide the parts outside the CDR3, is DTGVSQNPRHKITKRGQNVTFRCDPISEHNRLYWYRQTLGQGPEFLTYFQNEAQLEKSRLLSDRFSAERPKGSFSTLEIQRTEQGDSAMYLCASSLARTEGYNEQFFGPGTRLTVL.

The chain combines TRBV7-2 with TRBJ2-1, with D perhaps matching TRBD1 (5 bases). V was cut by 0 bases and J by 4 bases, with 7 bases left in between. Germline V CDR1 and CDR2: SGHTA, FQGNSA. The CDR3 is made up of 14 amino acids. CDR3 residues: CASSLAQAYNEQFF. As DNA, the CDR3 is TGTGCCAGCAGCTTAGCACAGGCTTACAATGAGCAGTTCTTC. Using reference TRBV7-2 and TRBJ2-1 for the parts outside the CDR3, the full variable domain is GAGVSQSPSNKVTEKGKDVELRCDPISGHTALYWYRQSLGQGLEFLIYFQGNSAPDKSGLPSDRFSAERTGGSVSTLTIQRTQQEDSAVYLCASSLAQAYNEQFFGPGTRLTVL.

V gene TRBV5-4 combines with J gene TRBJ2-7, with 10 bases identical to TRBD1. Trimming removed 4 bases from V and 6 bases from J; junction bases left unmatched: 7. CDR1 is SGHNT and CDR2 is YYREEE in the germline V gene (reference sequence). The CDR3 loop spans 14 amino acids. The CDR3 bases are TGTGCCAGCAGCCGAAGCCGGGACAGGGGCGAGCAGTACTTC. Protein sequence: CASSRSRDRGEQYF.

The V and J genes are TRBV5-4 and TRBJ2-1, with a possible D match to TRBD2 (5 bases). Trimming left V 1 base short and J 8 bases short, with 13 bases between. Per the germline V gene, CDR1 is SGHNT and CDR2 is YYREEE (reference sequence). This CDR3 is 14 amino acids long. CDR3 protein: CASSLFGELYEQFF. In DNA form, the CDR3 reads TGTGCCAGCAGCTTGTTCGGGGAGCTTTATGAGCAGTTCTTC.

The chain is built from TRBV18 and TRBJ2-1, with D unclear. CDR1 and CDR2 from the germline V gene are KGHSH and LQKENI. The ends were cut back, 2 bases at V and 9 bases at J, with 14 bases in the middle. This CDR3 is 14 amino acids long. CDR3 bases: TGTGCCAGCTCACCAGGCCCCGGGTCGGTTGAGCAGTTCTTC. This encodes CASSPGPGSVEQFF.

V gene TRBV2 combines with J gene TRBJ1-2, with D perhaps TRBD1 (5 bases). Germline-derived CDR1 and CDR2 are SNHLY and FYNNEI. The CDR3 loop spans 15 amino acids. CDR3 nucleotides: TGTGCGAGTCGAGCCGGGACCTCCACTAACTATGGCTACACCTTC. It codes for CASRAGTSTNYGYTF.

V and J are TRBV7-9 and TRBJ2-3, with 7 nucleotides matching TRBD2. J lost 6 bases, V lost 2 bases, and 5 bases had no gene match. CDR1 and CDR2 (germline): SEHNR, FQNEAQ (reference sequence). This CDR3 spans 14 amino acids. Here the CDR3 DNA reads TGTGCCAGCAGCTTAAGTGCGGGAGCGGATACGCAGTATTTT. Protein: CASSLSAGADTQYF.

This chain uses TRBV28 with TRBJ2-1; D may be TRBD2 (6 bases). Trimming took 6 bases from V and 5 from J, leaving 14 bases between them. The CDR3 runs to 14 residues. Germline V gene data show CDR1 as MDHEN and CDR2 as SYDVKM. The CDR3 DNA follows: TGTGCCAGCAGACCCTCCCCGGGAGACAATGAGCAGTTCTTC. Translated, it gives CASRPSPGDNEQFF.

The genes are TRBV28 and TRBJ2-3; TRBD2 matches 11 bases. This CDR3 has 16 amino acids. The V and J ends lost 4 bases and 5 bases, in that order; junction bases with no gene match: 8. Germline V CDR1 and CDR2: MDHEN, SYDVKM. Written as DNA, the CDR3 is TGTGCCAGCAGTTCCCCGGGACTAGCGGTTCGAGATACGCAGTATTTT. This encodes CASSSPGLAVRDTQYF.

This chain uses TRBV18 with TRBJ2-7, with 11 bases that match TRBD2. Germline V gene lookup returns CDR1 KGHSH and CDR2 LQKENI. CDR3 length: 15 amino acids. After removal of 6 bases from V and 4 bases from J, the junction contained 8 bases not matched to a gene. The CDR3 loop reads CASSHVTSGTYEQYF. In DNA form, the CDR3 reads TGTGCCAGCTCGCACGTGACTAGCGGGACATACGAGCAGTACTTC.

V is TRBV27 and J is TRBJ2-7, with a possible D match to TRBD2 (6 bases). CDR1 MNHEY and CDR2 SMNVEV come from the germline V gene (reference sequence). This CDR3 comprises 16 residues. Trimming left V 0 bases short and J 5 bases short, with 17 bases between. Written as DNA, the CDR3 is TGTGCCAGCAGTTTATCGGCGGGGCCCCCGGCGCACGAGCAGTACTTC. Protein: CASSLSAGPPAHEQYF.

The genes are TRBV5-1 and TRBJ2-5, with D possibly matching TRBD2 (5 bases). Germline CDR1 reads SGHRS; CDR2 reads YFSETQ. This CDR3 has 14 amino acids. V dropped 0 bases and J dropped 3 bases, with 9 bases sitting between them. The CDR3 DNA is TGCGCCAGCAGCTTGGGCGGAGGCAAAGAGACCCAGTACTTC. Translated, it gives CASSLGGGKETQYF.